What follows describes a single T cell receptor (beta chain). TCR alpha and beta CDR3 regions were amplified from RNA using iRepertoire nested multiplex PCR. TCRdb re-analysed the multiplex PCR reads in MiXCR, keeping a single row per CDR3 protein. Among 150,000 to 200,000 distinct CDR3 sequences listed, roughly 32% were seen once. Per the germline V gene, CDR1 is DFQATT and CDR2 is SNEGSKA (reference sequence). Trimming removed 5 bases from V and 9 bases from J, with 20 bases in between. This CDR3 is built from 14 residues. These data belong to a study of glioma-infiltrating T cells. This receptor was identified in a human donor with low-grade glioma or glioblastoma, undergoing nonglioma brain surgery, or in good health (not recorded which). The chain joins TRBV20-1 to TRBJ1-5; D is perhaps TRBD1 (6 bases). The source material was glioma tissue, nonneoplastic brain tissue, or PBMCs (not recorded which). CDR3 bases: TGCAGTGCTGACACCGGCAGGGGTGATCGGCCCCAGCATTTT. Translating it yields CSADTGRGDRPQHF.